This paragraph covers one T cell receptor (beta chain) sequence. The sample originates from a study of blood T cell repertoires in COVID-19. Whole-study context: There were acute and convalescent COVID-19 samples, and they came from the United States, Italy and Spain. The analysed material was cDNA or gDNA that came from T cells, B-cell-depleted T cells, or PBMCs.

Trimming cost V 4 bases and J 5 bases, with 19 bases left between them. Germline CDR1 is SGHNT and CDR2 is YYREEE (reference sequence). This CDR3 comprises 16 residues. Participants spanned ages about 18 to 90 years and resided in 20 to 30 US areas. Clinical history reported by participants formed the basis on which cohorts were assigned. TCRdb's table, derived via immunoSEQ multiplex PCR, lists solely in-frame clones and lacks some. Of roughly 74,000 clones in the sample, more than 85% were seen once. The TCR comes from a woman in her forties or fifties with acute COVID-19. The sample taken for sequencing was PBMCs or T cells enriched from blood (not recorded which). The gene calls are TRBV5-4 and TRBJ2-1; perhaps TRBD2 as D (5 bases). The CDR3 reads CASSIPGLGYNNEQFF. DNA for the CDR3: TGTGCCAGCAGCATCCCGGGGTTGGGATACAACAATGAGCAGTTCTTC. Complete variable domain (other parts from reference TRBV5-4 and TRBJ2-1): ETGVTQSPTHLIKTRGQQVTLRCSSQSGHNTVSWYQQALGQGPQFIFQYYREEENGRGNFPPRFSGLQFPNYSSELNVNALELDDSALYLCASSIPGLGYNNEQFFGPGTRLTVL.